The clone carrying this T cell receptor beta chain came up a few times. What it binds is unknown. J lost 4 bases, V lost 5 bases, and 4 bases had no gene match. Germline CDR1 reads PRHDT; CDR2 reads FYEKMQ (reference sequence). This CDR3 region has 13 residues. The data belong to a study of CD8 T cells in ankylosing spondylitis. Study outcomes and limitations: Reports of some motif variants in reactive arthritis synovial fluid and blood predate this one. Relatively scarce in peripheral blood, disease-linked clones were CD8+. Disease-associated clones were reportedly significantly overrepresented in matched ankylosing spondylitis synovial fluid.

Quantitative 5'-RACE with molecular barcodes generated TCR beta libraries. TCRdb redid the calling of the 5' RACE reads with MiXCR, one entry per CDR3 protein. The data contain about 350,000 distinct CDR3 sequences, roughly 22% of them singletons. V is TRBV13 and J is TRBJ1-1; TRBD1 matches at 7 bases. The TCR sequence derives from a male donor with ankylosing spondylitis or in good health (not recorded which). The specimen sequenced was blood, either unsorted or a sorted T cell fraction (not recorded which). CDR3 coding DNA: TGTGCCAGCAGCCTTCAGGGGGGCACTGAAGCTTTCTTT. It yields the protein CASSLQGGTEAFF.